This T cell receptor (beta chain) was identified during a study of blood T cell repertoires in COVID-19. The CDR3 has 15 amino acids. The data were produced by immunoSEQ multiplex PCR, yet TCRdb's version contains in-frame clones alone and is incomplete. Among 45,000 to 60,000 clones listed, roughly nine tenths were seen once. This chain joins TRBV21-1 and TRBJ1-3; the table's TRBD1 call for D was not verified on the DNA. TRBV21-1 is tagged as a pseudogene. The receptor was derived from a man in his fifties or sixties with acute or convalescent COVID-19. The specimen sequenced was peripheral blood. In DNA form, the CDR3 reads TGTGCCAGCAGCAAACAGGGGGCGGCGGGAAACACCATATATTTT. Translated, it gives CASSKQGAAGNTIYF.